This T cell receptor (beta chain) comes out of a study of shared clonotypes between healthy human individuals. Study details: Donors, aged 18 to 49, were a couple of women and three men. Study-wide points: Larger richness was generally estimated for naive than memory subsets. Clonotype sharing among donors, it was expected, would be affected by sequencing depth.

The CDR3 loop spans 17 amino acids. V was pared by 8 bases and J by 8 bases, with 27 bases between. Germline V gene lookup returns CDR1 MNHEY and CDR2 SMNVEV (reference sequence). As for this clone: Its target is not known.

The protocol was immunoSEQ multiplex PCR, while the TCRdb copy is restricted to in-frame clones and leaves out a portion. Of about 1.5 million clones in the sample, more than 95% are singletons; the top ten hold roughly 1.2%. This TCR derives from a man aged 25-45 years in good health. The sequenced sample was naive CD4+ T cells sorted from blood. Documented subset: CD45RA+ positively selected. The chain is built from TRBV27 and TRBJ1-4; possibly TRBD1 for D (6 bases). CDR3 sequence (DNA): TGTGCCAGCGGTATATCCGGGACAACTGGTAGAGGGGAAAAACTGTTTTTT. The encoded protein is CASGISGTTGRGEKLFF.